Below, 9 T cell receptor beta chains from the same sample are listed, as sequenced in a study of shared clonotypes between healthy human individuals. Profiled with immunoSEQ multiplex PCR; TCRdb holds only in-frame clones, not every one. The sample lists about 2 million clones, roughly 96% seen once, with 0.13% in the top ten. The sequencing input was naive CD4+ T cells sorted from blood. The sample's subset: CD45RA+ positively selected. The receptors stem from a man younger than 35 in good health.

The genes are TRBV5-1 and TRBJ2-1; no reliable D call. Trimming left V 4 bases short and J 10 bases short, with 21 bases between. The CDR3 contains 15 residues. Per germline, CDR1 SGHRS and CDR2 YFSETQ. The CDR3 DNA follows: TGCGCCAGCAGCACTGTATCCGGTGCCGAAAGGGAGCAGTTCTTC. Translating gives CASSTVSGAEREQFF. The full variable domain, in which reference TRBV5-1 and TRBJ2-1 provide the parts outside the CDR3, is KAGVTQTPRYLIKTRGQQVTLSCSPISGHRSVSWYQQTPGQGLQFLFEYFSETQRNKGNFPGRFSGRQFSNSRSEMNVSTLELGDSALYLCASSTVSGAEREQFFGPGTRLTVL.

This chain links TRBV30 with TRBJ2-7, with D tentatively TRBD2 (7 bases). The CDR3 contains 14 residues. Germline CDR1 is GTSNPN and CDR2 is SVGIG (reference sequence). V dropped 0 bases and J dropped 2 bases, with 11 bases sitting between them. The CDR3 reads CAWSVQGGAYEQYF. CDR3 bases: TGTGCCTGGAGTGTACAAGGGGGGGCCTACGAGCAGTACTTC.

V usage is TRBV5-4 and J usage is TRBJ1-2; D gene ambiguous. The CDR3 totals 18 residues. Looked up from germline, CDR1 is SGHNT and CDR2 is YYREEE (reference sequence). V was pared by 3 bases and J by 0 bases, with 21 bases between. The CDR3 spells CASSSQTPKDDSNYGYTF. The CDR3 bases are TGTGCCAGCAGCTCACAAACACCGAAGGACGACTCTAACTATGGCTACACCTTC.

The chain employs TRBV7-6 and TRBJ2-3, with D possibly matching TRBD2 (7 bases). The CDR3 spans 18 residues. CDR1 is SGHVS and CDR2 is FNYEAQ in the germline V gene. Trimming removed 0 bases from V and 2 bases from J, with 18 bases in between. The CDR3 loop is CASSLAVGGATSTDTQYF. CDR3 coding DNA: TGTGCCAGCAGCTTAGCGGTAGGGGGGGCGACCTCCACAGATACGCAGTATTTT.

This clone was seen only a few times. The chain combines TRBV7-3 with TRBJ2-7; 9 bases line up with TRBD1. Germline CDR1 SGHTA, CDR2 FQGTGA. This CDR3 contains 13 residues. The J segment lost 6 bases and the V segment lost 2 bases, leaving 2 bases of the junction unmatched. The CDR3 coding sequence is TGTGCCAGCAGCTTAGGGACAGGGTCCGAGCAGTACTTC. Amino acids: CASSLGTGSEQYF.

With regard to this clone: Other DNA sequences from this sample encode an identical CDR3 as well. V gene TRBV5-1 combines with J gene TRBJ2-5, with a weak D call TRBD2 (7 bases). This CDR3 is built from 15 residues. CDR1 SGHRS and CDR2 YFSETQ come from the germline V gene. Trimming removed 0 bases at V and 5 bases at J, with 14 bases between. The CDR3 nucleotides are TGCGCCAGCAGCTTGGCGTGGGGGGGCCGCGAGACCCAGTACTTC. This sequence encodes CASSLAWGGRETQYF. Drawing the rest from reference TRBV5-1 and TRBJ2-5, the complete variable domain is KAGVTQTPRYLIKTRGQQVTLSCSPISGHRSVSWYQQTPGQGLQFLFEYFSETQRNKGNFPGRFSGRQFSNSRSEMNVSTLELGDSALYLCASSLAWGGRETQYFGPGTRLLVL.

The chain recombines TRBV7-2 with TRBJ2-5, with a possible D match to TRBD1 (6 bases). Germline V lookup: CDR1 SGHTA, CDR2 FQGNSA. This CDR3 has 13 amino acids. Trimming removed 5 bases at V and 4 bases at J, with 11 bases between. The CDR3 spells CASSGGPPETQYF. The CDR3, as DNA: TGTGCCAGCAGCGGGGGCCCACCAGAGACCCAGTACTTC.

The chain couples TRBV29-1 to TRBJ2-7; a weak D match, TRBD2 (6 bases). Germline V gene lookup returns CDR1 SQVTM and CDR2 ANQGSEA. Trimming took 7 bases from V and 5 from J, leaving 15 bases between them. CDR3 size: 12 residues. CDR3 sequence: CSADRGGHEQYF. The CDR3 DNA sequence: TGCAGCGCCGATCGGGGAGGCCACGAGCAGTACTTC.

V gene TRBV18 combines with J gene TRBJ1-6, with D maybe TRBD1 (5 bases). Trimming shortened V by 3 bases and J by 11 bases, and 14 bases separated the two germline ends. CDR1 is KGHSH and CDR2 is LQKENI in the germline V gene. The CDR3 runs to 14 residues. Written as DNA, the CDR3 is TGTGCCAGCTCACCGGGGCCGGGCTTGGCACCCCTCCACTTT. As protein: CASSPGPGLAPLHF.